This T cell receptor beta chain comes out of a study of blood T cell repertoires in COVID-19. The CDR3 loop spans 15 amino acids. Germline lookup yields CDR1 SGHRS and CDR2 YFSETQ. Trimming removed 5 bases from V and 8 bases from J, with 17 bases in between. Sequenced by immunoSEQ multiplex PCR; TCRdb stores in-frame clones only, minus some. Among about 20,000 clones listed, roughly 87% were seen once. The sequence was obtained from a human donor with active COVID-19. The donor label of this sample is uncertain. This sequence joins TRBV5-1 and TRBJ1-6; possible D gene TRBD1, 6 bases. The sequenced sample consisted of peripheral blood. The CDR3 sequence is CASRLYRVGDSPLHF. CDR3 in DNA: TGCGCCAGCAGACTCTACAGGGTTGGGGATTCACCCCTCCACTTT.